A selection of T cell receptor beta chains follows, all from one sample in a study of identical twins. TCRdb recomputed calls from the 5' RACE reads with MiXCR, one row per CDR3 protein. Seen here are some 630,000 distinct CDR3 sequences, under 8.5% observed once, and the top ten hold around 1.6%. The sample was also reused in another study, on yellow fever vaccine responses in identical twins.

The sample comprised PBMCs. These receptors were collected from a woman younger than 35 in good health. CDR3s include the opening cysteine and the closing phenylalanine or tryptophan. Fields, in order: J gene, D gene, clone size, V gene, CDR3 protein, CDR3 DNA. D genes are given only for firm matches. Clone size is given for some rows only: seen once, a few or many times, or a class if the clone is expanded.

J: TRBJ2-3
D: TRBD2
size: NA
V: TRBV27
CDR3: CASSQTSGRRADTQYF
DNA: TGTGCCAGCAGTCAGACTAGCGGGAGGAGGGCAGATACGCAGTATTTT

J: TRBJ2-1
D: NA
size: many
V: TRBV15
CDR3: CATSRTRDGNYNEQFF
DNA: TGTGCCACCAGCAGGACCCGGGACGGAAACTACAATGAGCAGTTCTTC

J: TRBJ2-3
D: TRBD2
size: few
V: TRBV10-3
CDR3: CAIMAGGGARDTQYF
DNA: TGTGCCATAATGGCCGGCGGGGGAGCGAGAGATACGCAGTATTTT

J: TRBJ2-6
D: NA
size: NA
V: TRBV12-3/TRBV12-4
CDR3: CASSPVSGANVLTF
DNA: TGTGCCAGCAGTCCAGTCTCTGGGGCCAACGTCCTGACTTTC

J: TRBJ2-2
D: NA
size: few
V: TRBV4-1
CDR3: CASSQEQGPGELFF
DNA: TGCGCCAGCAGCCAAGAGCAGGGGCCCGGGGAGCTGTTTTTT

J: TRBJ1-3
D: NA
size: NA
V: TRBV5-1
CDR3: CASSMRQGGSSGNTIYF
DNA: TGCGCCAGCAGCATGAGACAAGGAGGGTCCTCTGGAAACACCATATATTTT

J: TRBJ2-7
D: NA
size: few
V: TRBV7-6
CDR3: CASSDSLATVYEQYF
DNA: TGTGCCAGCAGCGATTCCCTAGCGACGGTCTACGAGCAGTACTTC

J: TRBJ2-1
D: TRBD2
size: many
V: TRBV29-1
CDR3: CSVRTSGGANNEQFF
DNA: TGCAGCGTCCGGACTAGCGGGGGGGCAAACAATGAGCAGTTCTTC

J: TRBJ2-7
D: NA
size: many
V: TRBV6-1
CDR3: CASPTSRGTNYEQYF
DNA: TGTGCCAGCCCTACAAGCCGGGGGACAAACTACGAGCAGTACTTC

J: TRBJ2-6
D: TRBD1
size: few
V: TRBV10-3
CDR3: CAISERQGRPNVLTF
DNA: TGTGCCATCAGTGAACGACAGGGTCGGCCCAACGTCCTGACTTTC

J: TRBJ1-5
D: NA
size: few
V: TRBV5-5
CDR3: CASSYLASSNQPQHF
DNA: TGTGCCAGCAGCTACTTGGCCTCGAGCAATCAGCCCCAGCATTTT

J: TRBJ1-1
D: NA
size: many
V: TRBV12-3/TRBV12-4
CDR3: CASRRQQNTEAFF
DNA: TGTGCCAGCAGAAGACAACAGAACACTGAAGCTTTCTTT

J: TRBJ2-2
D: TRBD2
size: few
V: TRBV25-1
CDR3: CASSDLGGGAAGELFF
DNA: TGTGCCAGCAGTGACTTAGGCGGGGGGGCCGCCGGGGAGCTGTTTTTT

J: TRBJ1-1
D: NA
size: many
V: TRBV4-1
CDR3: CASSRKPGPISTLNTEAFF
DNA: TGCGCCAGCAGCCGCAAACCGGGGCCGATCTCCACACTGAACACTGAAGCTTTCTTT

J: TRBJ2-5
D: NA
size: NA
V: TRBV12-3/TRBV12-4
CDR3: CASSFSSLETQYF
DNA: TGTGCCAGCAGTTTTTCTAGCTTGGAGACCCAGTACTTC

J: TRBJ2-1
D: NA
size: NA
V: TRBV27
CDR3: CASSFTRGLAWEQFF
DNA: TGTGCCAGCAGTTTTACGCGCGGGCTAGCTTGGGAGCAGTTCTTC

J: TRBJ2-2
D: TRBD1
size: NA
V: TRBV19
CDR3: CASSRESIDRGGTGELFF
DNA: TGTGCCAGTAGTCGGGAAAGCATCGACAGGGGAGGCACCGGGGAGCTGTTTTTT

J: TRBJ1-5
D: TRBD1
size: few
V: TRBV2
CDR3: CASSGTGSYQPQHF
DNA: TGTGCCAGCAGTGGGACAGGGAGCTATCAGCCCCAGCATTTT

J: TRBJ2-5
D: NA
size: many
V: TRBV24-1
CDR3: CATSDNIRNSLQYF
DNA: TGTGCCACCAGTGACAATATCCGTAACTCCCTCCAGTACTTC

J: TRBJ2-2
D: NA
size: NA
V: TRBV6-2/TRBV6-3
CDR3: CASSYFEGTGELFF
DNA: TGTGCCAGCAGTTATTTTGAGGGGACCGGGGAGCTGTTTTTT

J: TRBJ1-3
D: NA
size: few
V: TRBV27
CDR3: CATKQTGTSGNTIYF
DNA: TGTGCCACCAAGCAGACAGGCACCTCTGGAAACACCATATATTTT

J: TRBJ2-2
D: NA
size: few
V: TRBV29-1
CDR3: CSVSVGSDTGELFF
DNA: TGCAGCGTTTCTGTGGGGAGCGACACCGGGGAGCTGTTTTTT

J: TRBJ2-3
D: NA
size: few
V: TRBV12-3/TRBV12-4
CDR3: CASTWADYFTDTQYF
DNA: TGTGCCAGCACGTGGGCCGACTATTTCACAGATACGCAGTATTTT

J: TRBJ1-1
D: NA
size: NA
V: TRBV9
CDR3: CASSEKTGMNTEAFF
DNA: TGTGCCAGCAGCGAAAAAACAGGGATGAACACTGAAGCTTTCTTT

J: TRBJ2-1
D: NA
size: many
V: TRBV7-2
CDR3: CASSLSGQGYNEQFF
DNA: TGTGCCAGCAGCTTAAGCGGCCAGGGGTACAATGAGCAGTTCTTC

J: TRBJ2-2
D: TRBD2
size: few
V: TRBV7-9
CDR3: CASSSSAGNTGELFF
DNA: TGTGCCAGCAGCTCCTCAGCGGGAAACACCGGGGAGCTGTTTTTT

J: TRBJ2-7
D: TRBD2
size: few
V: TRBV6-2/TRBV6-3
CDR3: CASSSGLAGTAQYF
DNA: TGTGCCAGCAGTTCGGGACTAGCGGGAACGGCGCAGTACTTC